This T cell receptor beta chain was documented in a study of radiotherapy plus CTLA-4 blockade in lung cancer. This table comes from immunoSEQ multiplex PCR, and its TCRdb copy is limited to in-frame clones, with some not included. The sample carries around 41,000 clones, about 67% recorded once. This CDR3 has 15 residues. From germline, CDR1 is LNHDA and CDR2 SQIVND (reference sequence). Trimming cost V 7 bases and J 6 bases; bases outside gene matches: 10. The specimen was peripheral blood, collected from a patient treated with radiotherapy plus ipilimumab. The receptor was isolated from a human donor with non-small cell lung cancer who had a partial response to radiotherapy plus ipilimumab. This chain joins TRBV19 and TRBJ1-4; 8 positions match TRBD1. The CDR3 DNA follows: TGTGCCAGTACAAGGTTTGGACAGGGAGATGAAAAACTGTTTTTT. Residues: CASTRFGQGDEKLFF.